The sequence of this TCR beta chain was determined in a study of PD-L1 blockade in urothelial cancer. On the study more broadly: A median of roughly 140,000 T cells was found in the blood samples. Overall study findings and caveats: At 3 weeks on treatment, tumor-associated clones expanded more with durable benefit.

CDR3 length equals 16 residues. Trimming cost V 6 bases and J 9 bases; bases outside gene matches: 16. Germline CDR1 is SNHLY and CDR2 is FYNNEI. Spike-ins of synthetic TCR analog templates went into each PCR. The repertoire was sequenced with immunoSEQ multiplex PCR; TCRdb's copy has only in-frame clones and lacks some. In the table there are around 38,000 clones, roughly 90% of which are singletons. The sample's time point: peripheral blood 6 weeks after treatment start. Metastatic or locally advanced urothelial carcinoma was present in the patients. Concerning this clone: Its antigen is not identified.

The source was PBMCs, collected around atezolizumab (anti-PD-L1) treatment. V and J are TRBV2 and TRBJ2-1; 8 bases are a match to TRBD2. The sequence was collected from a man in his 60s with urothelial cancer. CDR3 coding DNA: TGTGCCAGCAGCCAAGACTTGGCGGGGGGATCCCCTGAGCAGTTCTTC. The encoded protein is CASSQDLAGGSPEQFF.